The present TCR beta chain was sequenced within a study of cytomegalovirus exposure and HLA in healthy donors. In the case of this clone: The target antigen is unknown.

V lost 4 bases, J lost 6 bases, and 25 bases lay in between. The CDR3 loop spans 17 amino acids. CDR1 and CDR2 from the germline V gene are SGHAT and FQDESV (reference sequence). Regarding the study as a whole: Some public TCRs appeared in many individuals, while most sequences were rare. In an earlier analysis, in roughly 600 donors, most V segments appeared productive either ~87% or ~30% of the time. It was shown in a later analysis that HLA-associated TCR beta chains were more clonally expanded than other, equally common chains. It was reported that the classifier diagnosed cytomegalovirus status with high specificity and sensitivity in both the original and validation cohorts.

It was with 60 Vbeta and 13 Jbeta primers that the PCR ran. The assay was immunoSEQ multiplex PCR, and TCRdb's table has in-frame clones only and misses some. The sample records about 140,000 clones, 76% being singletons. The clonotype originates from a man aged 35 to 55 in good health and CMV-seronegative. Input material: PBMCs. The chain couples TRBV11-1 to TRBJ2-7, with D perhaps matching TRBD2 (6 bases). The DNA of the CDR3 is TGTGCCAGCAGCTCCGGATTGGGGGGACTCCCGAACGGCGAGCAGTACTTC. As protein: CASSSGLGGLPNGEQYF.